One and the same sample provided the 9 T cell receptor beta chains below, sequenced in a study of shared clonotypes between healthy human individuals. Method: immunoSEQ multiplex PCR; TCRdb's copy keeps in-frame clones and lacks some. The sample has about 2.4 million clones, over 85% seen once. Sequencing was carried out using naive CD4+ T cells sorted from blood. Documented subset: CD45RA+ positively selected. These receptors came from a man aged 18 to 29 in good health.

This chain joins TRBV14 and TRBJ2-4; 7 bases align to TRBD1. Losses at the gene ends were 3 bases for V and 6 bases for J; bases not matched to a gene: 8. This CDR3 region has 15 residues. Germline CDR1 SGHDN, CDR2 FVKESK. The CDR3 bases are TGTGCCAGCAGCCAGGCCGGGACAGCGGTAAACATTCAGTACTTC. It encodes CASSQAGTAVNIQYF.

Notes on this clone: Other DNA sequences within the sample encode an identical CDR3. V usage is TRBV6-5 and J usage is TRBJ2-2, with D unclear. Germline CDR1 and CDR2: MNHEY and SVGAGI. This CDR3 has 12 residues. V was cut by 0 bases and J by 8 bases, with 4 bases left in between. CDR3 bases: TGTGCCAGCAGTTACTCGGCGGGGGAGCTGTTTTTT. Amino acid sequence: CASSYSAGELFF.

As regards this clone: Distinct nucleotide sequences in the sample also encode this CDR3. Here the CDR3 DNA reads TGTGCCAGCAGTTACGGAGGGCCGAATGAAAAACTGTTTTTT. It encodes CASSYGGPNEKLFF. The J gene is TRBJ1-4, the V gene TRBV6-6; D is uncertain. The CDR3 covers 14 residues. V was trimmed by 2 bases and J by 5 bases, leaving 9 bases between them. Germline CDR1 is MNHNY and CDR2 is SVGAGI (reference sequence).

To note about this clone: The same CDR3 is also encoded by other DNA sequences in this sample. The chain combines TRBV2 with TRBJ1-5; 8 positions agree with TRBD1. CDR1 is SNHLY and CDR2 is FYNNEI in the germline V gene. V was pared by 7 bases and J by 4 bases, with 3 bases of the junction left unmatched. CDR3 length: 13 amino acids. CDR3 sequence: CASTGTGNQPQHF. The CDR3 nucleotides are TGTGCCAGCACCGGGACAGGTAATCAGCCCCAGCATTTT.

The V call is TRBV10-2, the J call TRBJ1-4; tentative D call: TRBD1 (5 bases). Germline lookup yields CDR1 WSHSY and CDR2 SAAADI. V lost 2 bases, J lost 8 bases, and 12 bases lay in between. This CDR3 region has 14 residues. This chain's CDR3 is CASSEGSGYEKLFF. The CDR3 DNA reads TGCGCCAGCAGTGAGGGGTCAGGGTACGAAAAACTGTTTTTT.

The CDR3 DNA reads TGCGCCAGCAGTGAAACGGGACTAGCACCCACAGATACGCAGTATTTT. Its translation: CASSETGLAPTDTQYF. The genes are TRBV10-2 and TRBJ2-3, with 9 bases lining up with TRBD2. The CDR3 length is 16 residues. Germline V gene sequence: CDR1 WSHSY, CDR2 SAAADI. The junction had 6 bases not matched to a gene; V was cut back by 3 bases and J by 2 bases.

The V call is TRBV7-2, the J call TRBJ1-6; no clear D gene. The germline gives CDR1 SGHTA, CDR2 FQGNSA. V lost 0 bases and J 5 bases, leaving 8 bases between the germline ends. This CDR3 is built from 15 residues. This CDR3 is CASSLAVGNNSPLHF. CDR3 in DNA: TGTGCCAGCAGCTTAGCGGTCGGCAATAATTCACCCCTCCACTTT.

This chain links TRBV2 with TRBJ1-1; D call uncertain. The length of the CDR3 is 14 residues. The V end was cut by 8 bases, the J end by 0 bases, with 13 bases between. In germline, CDR1 is SNHLY, CDR2 FYNNEI. The CDR3 reads CASARITMNTEAFF. The CDR3 bases are TGTGCCAGCGCCCGGATTACAATGAACACTGAAGCTTTCTTT.

The chain is built from TRBV7-9 and TRBJ1-2; D gene ambiguous. Trimming pared 3 bases from V and 4 bases from J, leaving 9 bases between. Germline values: CDR1 SEHNR, CDR2 FQNEAQ (reference sequence). CDR3 size: 13 residues. The CDR3 region is CASSFQSVYGYTF. CDR3 bases: TGTGCCAGCAGCTTCCAATCGGTCTATGGCTACACCTTC.